This T cell receptor (beta chain) was captured in a study of CD8+ T cells in alopecia areata. Germline V lookup: CDR1 SQVTM, CDR2 ANQGSEA. The length of the CDR3 is 13 residues. Trimming shortened V by 3 bases and J by 8 bases, and 16 bases separated the two germline ends. This clone came up a few times. What it binds is not known. In each case, RNA was isolated and then reverse transcribed into cDNA as the sequencing template. Profiling relied on immunoSEQ multiplex PCR, and the TCRdb table lists in-frame clones only, not all of them. The table has approximately 180,000 clones, roughly 66% seen once. Sampling of alopecia areata patients yielded lesional scalp punch biopsies as well as peripheral blood. The study's findings and limits: Whereas mice showed it more clearly, TCR sharing across patients was murkier, possibly because of HLA.

V usage is TRBV29-1 and J usage is TRBJ1-2; D unclear. The sequences come from CD8+ T cells sorted from blood, collected at week 0. The receptor comes from a human donor with alopecia areata. The CDR3 is CSVETGFGRGYTF. The CDR3 DNA reads TGCAGCGTTGAGACCGGCTTCGGCCGCGGCTACACCTTC.